This T cell receptor beta chain came from a study of blood T cell repertoires in COVID-19. The V gene's germline CDR1 is LGHNT and CDR2 FRNRAP. The CDR3 sequence is 15 residues long. The V and J ends lost 7 bases and 0 bases respectively, with 12 bases between them. Assay: immunoSEQ multiplex PCR; the TCRdb copy retains only in-frame clones and omits some. The sample comprises roughly 280,000 clones, 85% to 90% of which are singletons, and 4.1% rests with the top ten. The origin of this receptor is a woman aged 30 to 39 with acute COVID-19. The sequencing input was PBMCs or T cells enriched from blood (not recorded which). V usage is TRBV12-5 and J usage is TRBJ2-2, with D unclear. This CDR3 is CASAIYVTNTGELFF. The CDR3, as DNA: TGTGCTAGTGCCATCTACGTTACGAACACCGGGGAGCTGTTTTTT.